The clone carrying this TCR beta chain was picked up many times. MiXCR, run by TCRdb on the 5' RACE reads, gives a single entry per CDR3 protein. This table has more than 45,000 distinct CDR3 sequences, 10% appearing once. The data are from a study of neurological immune-mediated disorders. The CDR3 has 13 residues. The J segment lost 6 bases and the V segment lost 10 bases, leaving 4 bases of the junction unmatched. Per the germline V gene, CDR1 is ENHRY and CDR2 is SYGVKD. Sequencing used PBMCs. This chain joins TRBV10-3 and TRBJ2-2; 11 positions agree with TRBD2. The source of this sequence is a woman aged 40 to 50 with HTLV-1-associated myelopathy (HAM/TSP). This CDR3 is CASSGGVPGELFF. In DNA form, the CDR3 reads TGTGCCAGTAGCGGGGGGGTCCCCGGGGAGCTGTTTTTT.